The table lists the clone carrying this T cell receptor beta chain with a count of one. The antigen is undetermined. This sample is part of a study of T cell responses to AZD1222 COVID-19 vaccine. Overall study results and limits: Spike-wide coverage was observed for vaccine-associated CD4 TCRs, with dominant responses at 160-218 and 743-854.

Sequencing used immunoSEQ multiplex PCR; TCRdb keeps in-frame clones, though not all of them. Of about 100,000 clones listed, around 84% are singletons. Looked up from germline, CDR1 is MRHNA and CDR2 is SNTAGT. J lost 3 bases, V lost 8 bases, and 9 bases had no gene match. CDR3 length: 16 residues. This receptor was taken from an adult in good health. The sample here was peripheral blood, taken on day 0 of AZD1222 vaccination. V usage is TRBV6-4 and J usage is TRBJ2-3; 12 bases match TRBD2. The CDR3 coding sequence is TGTGCCAGCCGCATGACTAGCGGGAGAGGGACAGATACGCAGTATTTT. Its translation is CASRMTSGRGTDTQYF.